This T cell receptor (beta chain) was identified during a study of T cells in Graves' hyperthyroidism and ophthalmopathy. Amplified TCR beta CDR3 regions came from RNA transcripts. The HTBI set primed first-round TCR CDR3 RT-PCR. Each CDR3 protein is one row after TCRdb ran MiXCR on the multiplex PCR reads. This repertoire shows approximately 430,000 distinct CDR3 sequences, approximately 15% found once; its top ten account for approximately 14%. About this clonotype: A read error may be the cause here, since a much bigger clone is one base away.

This TCR was recovered from a woman between 18 and 29 years old with Graves' hyperthyroidism. Material: blood.

CDR3 DNA: TGTGCCAGCAGCCGGACAGGTCGGAATGAGCAGCTCTTC. This gives the protein CASSRTGRNEQLF. This chain joins TRBV3-1 and TRBJ2-1, with TRBD1 matching over 7 bases. Germline CDR1 is LGHDT and CDR2 is YNNKEL (reference sequence). The CDR3 contains 13 residues.